This record covers a single TCR beta chain. There are 14 residues in the CDR3. Germline V gene data show CDR1 as MNHEY and CDR2 as SVGEGT. V dropped 6 bases and J dropped 1; count of bases not matched to a gene: 5. The sample comes from a study of blood T cell repertoires in COVID-19. Study-wide context: Researchers got acute and convalescent COVID-19 samples from the United States, Italy and Spain. The analysed material was cDNA or gDNA that came from T cells, B-cell-depleted T cells, or PBMCs.

As handled by the study authors: Estimation of nucleated cell counts was performed using reference gene primer amplification. Data came from immunoSEQ multiplex PCR; TCRdb stores just in-frame clones and leaves some out. That table is the source of V, J and clone size, and D and trimming were worked out from the DNA. The sample lists roughly 180,000 clones, about 84% occurring once. Sequences were obtained from peripheral blood. The chain combines TRBV6-2 or TRBV6-3 with TRBJ2-7; 8 nucleotides agree with TRBD2. The receptor was derived from a woman in her twenties or thirties with acute or convalescent COVID-19. In DNA form, the CDR3 reads TGTGCCAGCAGCTTGGGACTAGGATCCTACGAGCAGTACTTC. Its translation is CASSLGLGSYEQYF.